These 32 T cell receptor beta chains were sequenced from one sample in a study of shared clonotypes between healthy human individuals. TCRdb's copy holds only in-frame clones and misses some; the assay was immunoSEQ multiplex PCR. The sample shows over a million clones, more than 95% of them seen only once. The sequenced sample was naive CD4+ T cells sorted from blood. As for subset: CD45RA+ positively selected. Source of these receptors: a man aged 25 to 40 in good health.

Only one count was recorded for this clone. V usage is TRBV5-5 and J usage is TRBJ2-3; no clear D gene. Trimming took off 0 bases at V and 4 bases at J, with 9 bases between the two ends. The CDR3 extends over 14 amino acids. Germline V gives CDR1 SGHKS, CDR2 YYEKEE (reference sequence). In DNA form, the CDR3 reads TGTGCCAGCAGCTTGGGGGGTCCCCCAGATACGCAGTATTTT. Its translation is CASSLGGPPDTQYF. Full variable domain (remainder filled in from reference TRBV5-5 and TRBJ2-3): DAGVTQSPTHLIKTRGQQVTLRCSPISGHKSVSWYQQVLGQGPQFIFQYYEKEERGRGNFPDRFSARQFPNYSSELNVNALLLGDSALYLCASSLGGPPDTQYFGPGTRLTVL.

The chain employs TRBV5-6 and TRBJ2-3, with 8 nucleotides matching TRBD1. With V trimmed by 7 bases and J by 4 bases, 5 bases remained unmatched. This CDR3 is 13 amino acids long. Germline CDR1 reads SGHDT; CDR2 reads YYEEEE. The CDR3 loop reads CASGDRGADTQYF. The CDR3, as DNA: TGTGCCAGCGGTGACAGGGGAGCAGATACGCAGTATTTT.

In regard to this clone: One end of the junction does not line up with germline, which may come from a read error. This chain uses TRBV5-1 with TRBJ2-7, with D perhaps matching TRBD1 (5 bases). The CDR3 extends over 15 amino acids. Germline CDR1 SGHRS, CDR2 YFSETQ. CDR3 protein: CASSLGTGKNLNLLF. The DNA of the CDR3 is TGCGCCAGCAGCTTGGGCACAGGAAAGAATCTAAACCTACTGTTC.

V gene TRBV19 combines with J gene TRBJ1-3; 7 positions agree with TRBD1. CDR1 and CDR2 (germline): LNHDA, SQIVND (reference sequence). V was pared by 5 bases and J by 2 bases, with 12 bases of the junction left unmatched. The CDR3 loop spans 17 amino acids. The chain's CDR3 is CASSHLRQGFPGNTIYF. The CDR3 bases are TGTGCCAGTAGTCACCTCCGACAGGGATTCCCTGGAAACACCATATATTTT.

This rearrangement joins TRBV28 to TRBJ1-2; 9 nucleotides agree with TRBD1. This CDR3 has 14 residues. V lost 6 bases to trimming and J lost 7 bases; unmatched junction nucleotides: 9. Germline V gene data show CDR1 as MDHEN and CDR2 as SYDVKM. The CDR3 bases are TGTGCCAGCAGCTTGGGACAGGGCTCTTCTGGCTACACCTTC. Its protein product is CASSLGQGSSGYTF.

The chain joins TRBV5-1 to TRBJ2-1; TRBD1 is a possible D gene (5 bases). V gave up 4 bases and J gave up 10 bases, with 15 bases separating them. In germline, CDR1 is SGHRS, CDR2 YFSETQ. The CDR3 consists of 13 residues. DNA of the CDR3: TGCGCCAGCAGCGACCTGTTGACAGACGAGCAGTTCTTC. Translating gives CASSDLLTDEQFF. Full variable domain (outside the CDR3, taken from reference TRBV5-1 and TRBJ2-1): KAGVTQTPRYLIKTRGQQVTLSCSPISGHRSVSWYQQTPGQGLQFLFEYFSETQRNKGNFPGRFSGRQFSNSRSEMNVSTLELGDSALYLCASSDLLTDEQFFGPGTRLTVL.

The chain couples TRBV28 to TRBJ1-1; TRBD1 aligns across 8 bases. The CDR3 length is 18 residues. Trimming took 4 bases from V and 0 from J; bases not matched to a gene: 13. CDR1 MDHEN and CDR2 SYDVKM come from the germline V gene. This CDR3 is CASSSPPGTGGLNTEAFF. CDR3 DNA: TGTGCCAGCAGTTCCCCCCCTGGGACAGGAGGTCTGAACACTGAAGCTTTCTTT.

This sequence joins TRBV5-1 and TRBJ1-3; a possible D gene is TRBD1 (5 bases). V was clipped by 0 bases and J by 4 bases, with 8 bases between them. The V gene's germline CDR1 is SGHRS and CDR2 YFSETQ. The CDR3 spans 14 residues. CDR3: CASSLAGRGNTIYF. CDR3 DNA sequence: TGCGCCAGCAGCTTGGCAGGGAGAGGAAACACCATATATTTT. Drawing the rest from reference TRBV5-1 and TRBJ1-3, the complete variable domain is KAGVTQTPRYLIKTRGQQVTLSCSPISGHRSVSWYQQTPGQGLQFLFEYFSETQRNKGNFPGRFSGRQFSNSRSEMNVSTLELGDSALYLCASSLAGRGNTIYFGEGSWLTVV.

The chain has TRBV5-6 and TRBJ2-2; D is ambiguous. Germline V lookup: CDR1 SGHDT, CDR2 YYEEEE. V gave up 1 base and J gave up 4 bases, with 14 bases separating them. There are 16 residues in the CDR3. For the CDR3, the DNA is TGTGCCAGCAGCTTGTCAATGGGTTTTGGCACCGGGGAGCTGTTTTTT. Encoded protein: CASSLSMGFGTGELFF.

The chain couples TRBV15 to TRBJ1-5, with a weak D call TRBD1 (5 bases). V lost 3 bases to trimming and J lost 4 bases, with 10 bases between them. The length of the CDR3 is 14 residues. Germline loops: CDR1 LNHNV, CDR2 YYDKDF (reference sequence). The CDR3 here is CATSRQGGNQPQHF. The CDR3 DNA reads as TGTGCCACCAGCAGGCAGGGAGGAAATCAGCCCCAGCATTTT.

CDR3 loop: CASSLGDRSGNEQFF. CDR3 DNA: TGTGCCAGCAGTTTGGGAGACAGATCGGGTAATGAGCAGTTCTTC. This rearrangement joins TRBV28 to TRBJ2-1; D could derive from TRBD1 or TRBD2 (5 bases each). This CDR3 has 15 amino acids. Trimming removed 3 bases from V and 7 bases from J, with 16 bases in between. The germline CDR1 and CDR2 sequences are MDHEN and SYDVKM.

This clone appeared a single time. The chain employs TRBV5-1 and TRBJ1-3; 7 bases line up with TRBD1. The CDR3 contains 17 residues. Germline CDR1 is SGHRS and CDR2 is YFSETQ. Trimming removed 1 base from V and 6 bases from J; junction bases left unmatched: 13. The CDR3 here is CASSLFGGNRGENTIYF. CDR3 coding DNA: TGCGCCAGCAGCTTGTTTGGCGGTAACAGGGGAGAAAACACCATATATTTT.

This clone came up once. The chain carries TRBV21-1 and TRBJ1-5; the D call TRBD1 from the table was never checked on the DNA. TRBV21-1 is a pseudogene. The CDR3 is made up of 18 amino acids. Here the CDR3 reads CASTPVQGVIYSNQPQHF. The CDR3 DNA follows: TGTGCCAGCACCCCTGTGCAGGGGGTTATCTATAGCAATCAGCCCCAGCATTTT.

The chain links TRBV5-1 to TRBJ2-1; TRBD1 aligns across 7 bases. The V and J ends lost 4 bases and 7 bases, in that order; junction bases with no gene match: 11. The germline V gene has CDR1 SGHRS and CDR2 YFSETQ. This CDR3 contains 15 residues. In nucleotides, the CDR3 is TGCGCCAGCAGCACGGACAGGTTCGGCATTAATGAGCAGTTCTTC. It is translated as CASSTDRFGINEQFF.

V is TRBV6-1 and J is TRBJ2-7; D is uncertain. The CDR3 runs to 14 residues. CDR1 and CDR2 from the germline V gene are MNHNS and SASEGT. V was trimmed by 2 bases and J by 3 bases, leaving 11 bases between them. For the CDR3, the DNA is TGTGCCAGCAGTGAAAGTCTCCTCCGCTACGAGCAGTACTTC. Translation gives CASSESLLRYEQYF.

This clone was seen just once. The V and J genes are TRBV27 and TRBJ2-2; 7 bases are shared with TRBD1. From germline, CDR1 is MNHEY and CDR2 SMNVEV (reference sequence). The CDR3 extends over 16 amino acids. J gave up 6 bases and V 4 bases, and 11 bases lay outside the gene matches. For the CDR3, the DNA is TGTGCCAGCAGTTCCTGGGACAGTCGTTCGTCCGGGGAGCTGTTTTTT. It translates to CASSSWDSRSSGELFF.

The CDR3 spells CASSVELAGGPYTGELFF. CDR3 DNA: TGTGCCAGCAGCGTAGAACTAGCGGGAGGCCCCTACACCGGGGAGCTGTTTTTT. The rearrangement uses TRBV9 and TRBJ2-2; the match to TRBD2 covers 12 bases. The V and J ends lost 0 bases and 3 bases, in that order; junction bases with no gene match: 6. Germline V gives CDR1 SGDLS, CDR2 YYNGEE. CDR3 length: 18 amino acids.

This clone was picked up one time. This chain joins TRBV6-6 and TRBJ2-3; D possibly corresponds to TRBD1 (6 bases). The V and J ends lost 2 bases and 1 base respectively, with 10 bases between them. Germline assignment: CDR1 MNHNY and CDR2 SVGAGI (reference sequence). This CDR3 has 15 residues. The CDR3 DNA follows: TGTGCCAGCAGTTACCCCCGACAGGGCACAGATACGCAGTATTTT. Protein sequence: CASSYPRQGTDTQYF.

The rearrangement joins TRBV5-8 to TRBJ2-1, with 8 bases lining up with TRBD2. The V and J ends lost 2 bases and 6 bases, in that order; junction bases with no gene match: 1. CDR3 length equals 13 residues. Germline CDR1 SGHTS, CDR2 YDEGEE. The CDR3 reads CASSFGLANEQFF. CDR3 DNA sequence: TGTGCCAGCAGCTTCGGACTAGCCAATGAGCAGTTCTTC. Supplemented by reference TRBV5-8 and TRBJ2-1, the full variable domain reads EAGVTQSPTHLIKTRGQQATLRCSPISGHTSVYWYQQALGLGLQFLLWYDEGEERNRGNFPPRFSGRQFPNYSSELNVNALELEDSALYLCASSFGLANEQFFGPGTRLTVL.

V usage is TRBV5-4 and J usage is TRBJ1-1; TRBD1 aligns across 7 bases. V dropped 0 bases and J dropped 6; count of bases not matched to a gene: 5. The CDR3 length is 14 residues. Germline V gives CDR1 SGHNT, CDR2 YYREEE (reference sequence). The CDR3 nucleotides read TGTGCCAGCAGCTTGGAAAGGGGGCTCGCTGAAGCTTTCTTT. It is translated as CASSLERGLAEAFF.

The rearrangement uses TRBV2 and TRBJ1-5, with unresolved D. In germline, CDR1 is SNHLY, CDR2 FYNNEI. V was clipped by 2 bases and J by 1 base, with 18 bases between them. CDR3 size: 18 residues. CDR3 bases: TGTGCCAGCAGTGAAAGCTGGCTGTCGACACTCAGCAATCAGCCCCAGCATTTT. Translation: CASSESWLSTLSNQPQHF.

The V and J genes are TRBV6-5 and TRBJ1-5, with D hard to call. CDR3 length: 15 residues. From germline, CDR1 is MNHEY and CDR2 SVGAGI. V lost 7 bases to trimming and J lost 6 bases, with 19 bases between them. In nucleotides, the CDR3 is TGTGCCAGCAAGCCCAGGCGCGGAGGTGGTCAGCCCCAGCATTTT. Encoded protein: CASKPRRGGGQPQHF.

V gene TRBV7-9 combines with J gene TRBJ2-1; D might be TRBD1 (6 bases). Trimming removed 5 bases at V and 6 bases at J, with 20 bases between. The CDR3 contains 16 residues. Germline CDR1 SEHNR, CDR2 FQNEAQ (reference sequence). The CDR3 sequence: CASSPRRTAGANEQFF. The CDR3 nucleotides are TGTGCCAGCAGCCCACGACGGACAGCAGGAGCCAATGAGCAGTTCTTC.

The J gene is TRBJ2-7, the V gene TRBV10-3; D unclear. CDR3 length equals 12 residues. V gave up 7 bases and J gave up 0 bases, with 7 bases separating them. Germline V lookup: CDR1 ENHRY, CDR2 SYGVKD. The CDR3 DNA reads as TGTGCCATCAAAGGCAGCTCCTACGAGCAGTACTTC. It specifies CAIKGSSYEQYF.

The chain links TRBV18 to TRBJ1-4; D gene unclear. Trimming pared 0 bases from V and 7 bases from J, leaving 6 bases between. This CDR3 spans 13 amino acids. Germline V CDR1 and CDR2: KGHSH, LQKENI. Here the CDR3 reads CASSPPEGEKLFF. CDR3 sequence (DNA): TGTGCCAGCTCACCACCGGAGGGTGAAAAACTGTTTTTT.

The DNA of the CDR3 is TGTGCCAGCAGCCTACTAGCGGGAGGTCTCAATGAGCAGTTCTTC. Translating gives CASSLLAGGLNEQFF. This chain links TRBV6-6 with TRBJ2-1; 12 nucleotides match TRBD2. The CDR3 consists of 15 residues. J gave up 6 bases and V 6 bases, and 6 bases lay outside the gene matches. CDR1 and CDR2 from the germline V gene are MNHNY and SVGAGI (reference sequence).

The chain has TRBV7-2 and TRBJ2-7; D unresolved. Looked up from germline, CDR1 is SGHTA and CDR2 is FQGNSA. V gave up 5 bases and J gave up 4 bases, with 9 bases separating them. The CDR3 is 12 amino acids. The CDR3 sequence: CASSPSLYEQYF. The CDR3 DNA follows: TGTGCCAGCAGCCCCTCCCTTTACGAGCAGTACTTC.

The chain uses TRBV19 and TRBJ1-2, with D hard to call. Trimming removed 3 bases from V and 2 bases from J, with 7 bases in between. The germline gives CDR1 LNHDA, CDR2 SQIVND (reference sequence). This CDR3 is built from 13 residues. The CDR3 is CASSIGRNYGYTF. The CDR3 coding sequence is TGTGCCAGTAGTATCGGGCGGAACTATGGCTACACCTTC.

This rearrangement joins TRBV5-1 to TRBJ1-1, with D possibly being TRBD1 (5 bases). V lost 0 bases and J 7 bases, leaving 7 bases between the germline ends. The CDR3 loop spans 12 amino acids. Germline assignment: CDR1 SGHRS and CDR2 YFSETQ. CDR3 residues: CASSLARDEAFF. For the CDR3, the DNA is TGCGCCAGCAGCTTGGCCAGGGATGAAGCTTTCTTT.

V and J are TRBV27 and TRBJ1-5, with D uncertain. Trimming pared 3 bases from V and 6 bases from J, leaving 9 bases between. Germline V CDR1 and CDR2: MNHEY, SMNVEV (reference sequence). The CDR3 is made up of 13 amino acids. CDR3 DNA: TGTGCCAGCAGTTTCTTCCGGGGTCAGCCCCAGCATTTT. It yields the protein CASSFFRGQPQHF.

The V call is TRBV5-1, the J call TRBJ2-1, with 9 bases aligning to TRBD1. Germline CDR1 is SGHRS and CDR2 is YFSETQ. J gave up 6 bases and V 1 base, and 5 bases lay outside the gene matches. The CDR3 sequence is 15 residues long. CDR3 sequence (DNA): TGCGCCAGCAGCTTGATCCGACAGGGGGGCAATGAGCAGTTCTTC. As protein: CASSLIRQGGNEQFF.

The chain uses TRBV10-1 and TRBJ2-1, with TRBD2 identical over 11 bases. Germline CDR1 WNHNN, CDR2 SYGVQD (reference sequence). V was clipped by 2 bases and J by 7 bases; unmatched bases: 4. This CDR3 comprises 15 residues. The CDR3 sequence: CASSETSGSGNEQFF. CDR3 bases: TGCGCCAGCAGTGAGACTAGCGGGAGTGGTAATGAGCAGTTCTTC.